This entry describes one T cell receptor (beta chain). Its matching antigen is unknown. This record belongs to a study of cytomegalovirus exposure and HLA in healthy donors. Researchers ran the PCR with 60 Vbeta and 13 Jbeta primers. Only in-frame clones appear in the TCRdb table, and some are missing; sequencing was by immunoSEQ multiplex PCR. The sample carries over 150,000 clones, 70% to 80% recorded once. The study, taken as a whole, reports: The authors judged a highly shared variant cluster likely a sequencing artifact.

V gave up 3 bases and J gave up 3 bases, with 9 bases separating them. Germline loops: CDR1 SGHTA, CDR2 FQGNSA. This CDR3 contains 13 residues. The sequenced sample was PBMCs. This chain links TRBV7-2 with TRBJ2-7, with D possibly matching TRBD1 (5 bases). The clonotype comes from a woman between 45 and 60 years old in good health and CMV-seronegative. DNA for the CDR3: TGTGCCAGCAGCTTCGACAGTATCTACGAGCAGTACTTC. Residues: CASSFDSIYEQYF.